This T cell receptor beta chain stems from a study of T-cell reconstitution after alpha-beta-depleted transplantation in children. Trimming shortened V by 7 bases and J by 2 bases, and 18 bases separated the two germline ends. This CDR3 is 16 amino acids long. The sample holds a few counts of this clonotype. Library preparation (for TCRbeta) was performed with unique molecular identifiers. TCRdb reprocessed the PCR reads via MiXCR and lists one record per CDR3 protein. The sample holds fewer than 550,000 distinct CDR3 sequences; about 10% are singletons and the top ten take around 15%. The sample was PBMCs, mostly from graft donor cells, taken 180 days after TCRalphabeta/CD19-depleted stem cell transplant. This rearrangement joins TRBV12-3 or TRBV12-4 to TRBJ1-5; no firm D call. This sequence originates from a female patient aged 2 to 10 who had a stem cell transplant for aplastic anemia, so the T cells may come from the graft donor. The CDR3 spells CASTSVKVGGNQPQHF. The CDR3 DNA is TGTGCCAGCACCTCTGTTAAAGTTGGGGGCAATCAGCCCCAGCATTTT.